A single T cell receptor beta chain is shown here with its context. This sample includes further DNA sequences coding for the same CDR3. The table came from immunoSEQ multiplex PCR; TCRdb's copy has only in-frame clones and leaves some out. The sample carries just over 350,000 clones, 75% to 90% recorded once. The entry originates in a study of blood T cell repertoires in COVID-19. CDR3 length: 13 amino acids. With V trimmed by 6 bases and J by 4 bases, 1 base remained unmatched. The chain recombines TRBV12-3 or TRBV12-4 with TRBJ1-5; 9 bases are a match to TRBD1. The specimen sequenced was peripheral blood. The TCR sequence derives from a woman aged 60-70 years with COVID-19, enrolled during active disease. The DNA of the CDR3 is TGTGCCAGCAGCGGGACAGGGAATCAGCCCCAGCATTTT. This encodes CASSGTGNQPQHF.